Detailed here is one T cell receptor beta chain. Judged by its sample share, this clone qualifies as medium-sized (0.01 to 0.1%). The clone's antigen remains unknown. Here, both gene names and germline sequences come from the mouse. The read terminates 1 residue ahead of where the CDR3 ends, so the germline J gene completes it. Receptors were amplified or captured by the immunoSEQ multiplex PCR assay. Adaptive Biotechnologies performed TCRbeta CDR3 sequencing at survey depth and reported CDR3 sequences, V/J genes, productive frequency, and template counts. Amplification of TCR beta CDR3 regions started from genomic DNA instead of RNA. The study's processing was this. Jensen-Shannon divergence served to quantify pairwise repertoire overlap between tissues, with 0 meaning identical and 1 meaning complete divergence. Based on pairwise JSD values, tissues were grouped by single-linkage agglomerative hierarchical clustering, and the results were shown as dendrograms. GLIPH2 was applied to all patient samples using simulation_depth 1000, kmer_min_depth 3, and cdr3_length_cutoff 8, and only groups with more than two unique CDR3s were retained. In a standardized tissue-overlap score, Jaccard GLIPH-group overlap across patients was extrapolated to a standard repertoire size of 1000 clones. Linear mixed-effect models, with tissue included as a fixed effect and individual included as a random effect, were used to assess associations of diversity with clinical or experimental variables. TCRdb took over this immuneACCESS table, retaining in-frame rearrangements with V and J assigned. Such tables are incomplete; in checked studies, under half of the missing clones stem from an unresolved V gene, and the remainder is unexplained. That table is the source of V, J and clone size, and D and trimming were worked out from the DNA. The sample yields several thousand clones; roughly a third were counted once. Roughly 5% of the sample belongs to the ten largest clones.

Explained via the paper, the time point label denotes: mouse harvest day 14 after allogeneic transplant. Each mouse graft, delivered by tail vein injection, combined 10^6 splenic CD5+ T cells with 10^7 T-cell-depleted bone marrow cells. GVHD in mice was modeled with a major MHC-mismatch B6 (H2b) into BALB/c (H2d) model, and tissues were profiled at day 7 or 14. Mouse tissues and retro-orbital blood were harvested on day 7 or 14 post-transplant using separate sterile tools per animal; livers were flushed beforehand. Before genomic DNA isolation with the DNeasy Blood & Tissue Kit, mouse tissues were minced using razor blades in buffered saline. The data are from a study of tissue T cells after allogeneic stem cell transplantation (dated by TCRdb to the early 2020s). About the investigation overall: Using research autopsies of patients with and without GVHD, plus mouse models of GVHD, the study profiled TCR beta repertoires across many tissues. On the human side, the study was prospective and observational, with no blinding or randomization.

Overall study results and their limits: The study did not establish which tissue TCRs were alloreactive or antigen-specific, and some clones may have been host cells that persisted. The patient cohort was small and clinically heterogeneous, and sampling depth was acknowledged as a limitation. Within patients, how anatomically similar the tissues were was a key factor in shaping TCR repertoire composition, regardless of disease or transplant status. Only a few T cell clones appeared in more than one patient, yet motif-based clustering showed tissue-specific repertoire signatures that were shared between patients. In both patients and mice, only a limited portion of the TCR repertoire detected in tissues was captured by blood and spleen T cells.

From the cysteine up to the phenylalanine, the CDR3 has a length of 13 residues. Shown are 36 bases from within the CDR3, in frame from base 1. From V the trimming removes 5 bases and from J it removes 4 bases, while the gene matches leave 0 bases of the junction unaccounted for. Based on the germline V gene (reference sequence), the CDR1 and CDR2 sequences are KGHPV and FQNQEV. Sequences were obtained from skin. The receptor comes from a female BALB/c mouse given C57BL/6 T cells with graft-versus-host disease after an allogeneic hematopoietic cell transplant. The rearranged segments are TRBV26 and TRBJ2-1, with 9 bases in between that match TRBD2. Partial CDR3 DNA: TGTGCCAGCAGTGACTGGGGGTATGCTGAGCAGTTC. Its amino acids are CASSDWGYAEQF. The CDR3 in its entirety is CASSDWGYAEQFF.